The next 2 T cell receptor beta chains were all read from a single sample in a study of CD8 T cells in Susac syndrome. An amount of RNA that ranged from about 0.45 to 1 ug was reverse transcribed with random hexamers. TCRdb processed the immunoSEQ multiplex PCR reads anew with MiXCR; each CDR3 protein has one entry. Among some 170,000 distinct CDR3 sequences listed, just over 90% were seen once. The sequenced sample consisted of CD4+ T cells from PBMCs. The receptors come from a human donor in good health.

This chain links TRBV4-1 with TRBJ2-6; D is unresolved. The CDR3 runs 19 residues. V was trimmed by 0 bases and J by 0 bases, leaving 15 bases between them. Germline-derived CDR1 and CDR2 are MGHRA and YSYEKL. DNA of the CDR3: TGCGCCAGCAGCCAAGATCAGGAAAGGCCATACTCTGGGGCCAACGTCCTGACTTTC. Protein sequence: CASSQDQERPYSGANVLTF.

The chain links TRBV9 to TRBJ2-2, with 7 positions matching TRBD1. Unmatched junction bases numbered 7, after V lost 2 bases and J lost 6 bases. Germline V CDR1 and CDR2: SGDLS, YYNGEE. CDR3 length: 15 residues. CDR3 residues: CASSVLDRSPGELFF. CDR3 in DNA: TGTGCCAGCAGCGTTTTGGACAGGTCCCCCGGGGAGCTGTTTTTT. The full variable domain, in which reference TRBV9 and TRBJ2-2 provide the parts outside the CDR3, is DSGVTQTPKHLITATGQRVTLRCSPRSGDLSVYWYQQSLDQGLQFLIQYYNGEERAKGNILERFSAQQFPDLHSELNLSSLELGDSALYFCASSVLDRSPGELFFGEGSRLTVL.